This entry is about one T cell receptor (beta chain). The data were obtained in a study of blood T cell repertoires in COVID-19. Study-level information: In each case, the material was cDNA or gDNA derived from T cells, B-cell-depleted T cells, or PBMCs.

The junction had 9 bases not matched to a gene; V was cut back by 4 bases and J by 5 bases. Germline values: CDR1 SGHDT, CDR2 YYEEEE. The CDR3 is made up of 15 amino acids. As processed by the authors: Cell counts per sample came from amplifying reference gene primers. Data came from immunoSEQ multiplex PCR; TCRdb stores just in-frame clones and leaves some out. From that table come the V and J calls and clone size; the DNA was used to work out D and trimming. The table includes around 250,000 clones, approximately 87% detected once. The TCR originated in a human donor in a cohort sampled during active COVID-19. The chain couples TRBV5-6 to TRBJ2-7; 10 bases line up with TRBD1. Material: peripheral blood. CDR3 nucleotides: TGTGCCAGCAGCCCCGCCGGGACAGGGGTTCACGAGCAGTACTTC. Protein sequence: CASSPAGTGVHEQYF.